Shown below are 11 T cell receptor beta chains from a single sample sequenced in a study of shared clonotypes between healthy human individuals (dated by TCRdb to about 2020). For the CD8 naive samples, CD45RO-negative cells were positively selected for CCR7, yielding a CD45RA+CCR7+ population from which TemRA cells were excluded. The receptor library was made with the immunoSEQ multiplex PCR assay. The immuneACCESS repertoire file appears here via TCRdb, limited to in-frame rearrangements. These files lack a portion of the clones; in checked studies, under half of the deficit traces to unresolved V genes, and the cause of the others is not known. This sample is represented by about 1.9 million clones; just under 95% of them were singletons. The ten largest clones capture about 1.7% of the sample. Sequenced material: naive CD8+ T cells from PBMCs. The cell subset or site label for this specimen denotes: CD45RA+CCR7+. These receptors all stem from a man between 18 and 35 years old in good health. Some clones in this sample may be carry-over from other donors' samples.

As regards this clone: At the DNA level, this CDR3 is encoded by other sequences in the same sample as well. The chain carries TRBV28 and TRBJ2-5; D remains unclear. Looked up from germline, CDR1 is MDHEN and CDR2 is SYDVKM. V was shortened by 4 bases and J by 1 base, with 1 base between the two germline ends. The CDR3 is 11 residues long. Here the CDR3 reads CASSSQETQYF. The CDR3 nucleotides read TGTGCCAGCAGTTCCCAAGAGACCCAGTACTTC.

The V and J genes are TRBV27 and TRBJ2-1; tentatively, D is TRBD1 or TRBD2 (5 bases each). The CDR3 length is 15 residues. CDR1 and CDR2 (germline): MNHEY, SMNVEV (reference sequence). The V end was cut by 2 bases, the J end by 7 bases, with 15 bases between. The chain's CDR3 is CASSLVGWGSNEQFF. The CDR3 bases are TGTGCCAGCAGTTTAGTAGGTTGGGGGTCAAATGAGCAGTTCTTC.

The V and J genes are TRBV19 and TRBJ1-1, with 7 bases that match TRBD1. The ends lost 5 bases at V and 3 bases at J; junction bases unmatched: 3. The CDR3 totals 13 residues. The germline V gene has CDR1 LNHDA and CDR2 SQIVND (reference sequence). CDR3 region: CASSATGHTEAFF. Written as DNA, the CDR3 is TGTGCCAGTAGTGCGACAGGGCACACTGAAGCTTTCTTT.

The J gene is TRBJ1-1, the V gene TRBV7-3; possibly TRBD1 for D (5 bases). Germline V gene lookup returns CDR1 SGHTA and CDR2 FQGTGA. The CDR3 is 14 amino acids. V was cut by 3 bases and J by 0 bases, with 8 bases left in between. The CDR3 DNA reads TGTGCCAGCAGCTTGGGACTGATGAACACTGAAGCTTTCTTT. Protein: CASSLGLMNTEAFF.

On this clone itself: Other nucleotide sequences in the sample specify the same CDR3. The rearrangement uses TRBV19 and TRBJ2-7, with 8 bases aligning to TRBD2. With 3 bases clipped from V and 1 base from J, the junction kept 2 bases outside the gene matches. In germline, CDR1 is LNHDA, CDR2 SQIVND (reference sequence). CDR3 length: 14 residues. Here the CDR3 reads CASSIGGRSYEQYF. CDR3 nucleotides: TGTGCCAGTAGTATCGGCGGGAGGTCCTACGAGCAGTACTTC. The full variable domain, completed using reference TRBV19 and TRBJ2-7, is DGGITQSPKYLFRKEGQNVTLSCEQNLNHDAMYWYRQDPGQGLRLIYYSQIVNDFQKGDIAEGYSVSREKKESFPLTVTSAQKNPTAFYLCASSIGGRSYEQYFGPGTRLTVT.

The chain joins TRBV5-3 to TRBJ1-2, with D maybe TRBD1 (5 bases). TRBV5-3 is an ORF; its function is uncertain. The CDR3 covers 17 residues. The V end was cut by 1 base, the J end by 5 bases, with 21 bases between. As DNA, the CDR3 is TGTGCCAGAAGCTTGCGCCGAGGGGCAGGGAAGGAGTATGGCTACACCTTC. It is translated as CARSLRRGAGKEYGYTF.

This chain connects TRBV11-2 to TRBJ1-2; D remains unclear. Germline V gives CDR1 SGHAT, CDR2 FQNNGV. V lost 0 bases to trimming and J lost 0 bases, with 11 bases between them. The CDR3 runs to 16 residues. The CDR3 nucleotides are TGTGCCAGCAGCTTAGACCGGCGGAACGCTAACTATGGCTACACCTTC. Protein: CASSLDRRNANYGYTF.

The J gene is TRBJ2-7, the V gene TRBV7-9; possible D gene TRBD2, 5 bases. In germline, CDR1 is SEHNR, CDR2 FQNEAQ (reference sequence). Trimming removed 6 bases at V and 4 bases at J, with 7 bases between. This CDR3 is 11 amino acids long. The DNA for the CDR3 is TGTGCCAGCAGGACGGGATACGAGCAGTACTTC. This codes for CASRTGYEQYF.

The J gene is TRBJ1-1, the V gene TRBV11-2; 7 bases align to TRBD1. This CDR3 has 16 residues. Per the germline V gene, CDR1 is SGHAT and CDR2 is FQNNGV. V was pared by 8 bases and J by 0 bases, with 12 bases of the junction left unmatched. The CDR3 here is CASGAYRGSMNTEAFF. CDR3 in DNA: TGTGCCAGCGGAGCCTACAGGGGAAGCATGAACACTGAAGCTTTCTTT. Complete variable domain (other parts from reference TRBV11-2 and TRBJ1-1): EAGVAQSPRYKIIEKRQSVAFWCNPISGHATLYWYQQILGQGPKLLIQFQNNGVVDDSQLPKDRFSAERLKGVDSTLKIQPAKLEDSAVYLCASGAYRGSMNTEAFFGQGTRLTVV.

This chain connects TRBV18 to TRBJ2-7; 8 nucleotides agree with TRBD2. Germline V gene sequence: CDR1 KGHSH, CDR2 LQKENI. This CDR3 comprises 15 residues. Trimming at V came to 3 bases and at J to 4 bases, leaving 8 bases not matched to a gene. The CDR3 protein is CASSPPGLGIYEQYF. The CDR3 nucleotides read TGTGCCAGCTCACCCCCGGGACTAGGGATTTACGAGCAGTACTTC.

This clone came up a few times. The J gene is TRBJ1-1, the V gene TRBV4-1; D is undetermined. V was cut by 4 bases and J by 5 bases, with 11 bases left in between. The CDR3 runs 13 residues. Germline CDR1 MGHRA, CDR2 YSYEKL. DNA for the CDR3: TGCGCCAGCAGCCTGTCGTCTCAGACTGAAGCTTTCTTT. Its protein product is CASSLSSQTEAFF.